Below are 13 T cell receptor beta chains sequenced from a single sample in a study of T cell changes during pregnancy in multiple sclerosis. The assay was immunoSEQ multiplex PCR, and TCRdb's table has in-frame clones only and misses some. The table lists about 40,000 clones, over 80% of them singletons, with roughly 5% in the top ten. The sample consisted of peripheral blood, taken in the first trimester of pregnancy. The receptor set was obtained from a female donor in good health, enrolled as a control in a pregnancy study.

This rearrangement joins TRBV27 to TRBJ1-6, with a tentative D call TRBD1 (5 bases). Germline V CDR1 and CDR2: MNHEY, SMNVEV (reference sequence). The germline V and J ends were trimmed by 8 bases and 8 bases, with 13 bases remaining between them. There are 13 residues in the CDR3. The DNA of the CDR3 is TGTGCCAGCGGGGCAGCTTGGGATTCACCCCTCCACTTT. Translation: CASGAAWDSPLHF.

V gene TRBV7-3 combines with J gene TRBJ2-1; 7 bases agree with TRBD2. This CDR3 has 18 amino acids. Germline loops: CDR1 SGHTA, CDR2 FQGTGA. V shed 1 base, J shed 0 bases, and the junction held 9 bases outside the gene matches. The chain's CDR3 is CASSLIPSGHSSYNEQFF. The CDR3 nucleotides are TGTGCCAGCAGCTTAATTCCTAGCGGACATAGCTCCTACAATGAGCAGTTCTTC. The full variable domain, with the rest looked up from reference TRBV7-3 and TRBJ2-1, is GAGVSQTPSNKVTEKGKYVELRCDPISGHTALYWYRQSLGQGPEFLIYFQGTGAADDSGLPNDRFFAVRPEGSVSTLKIQRTERGDSAVYLCASSLIPSGHSSYNEQFFGPGTRLTVL.

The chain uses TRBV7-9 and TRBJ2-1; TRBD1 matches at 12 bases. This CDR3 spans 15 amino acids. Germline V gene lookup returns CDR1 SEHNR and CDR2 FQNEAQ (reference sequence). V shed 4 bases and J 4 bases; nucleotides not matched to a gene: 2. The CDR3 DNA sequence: TGTGCCAGCAGCTGGGGACAGGGGGCATACAATGAGCAGTTCTTC. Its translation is CASSWGQGAYNEQFF.

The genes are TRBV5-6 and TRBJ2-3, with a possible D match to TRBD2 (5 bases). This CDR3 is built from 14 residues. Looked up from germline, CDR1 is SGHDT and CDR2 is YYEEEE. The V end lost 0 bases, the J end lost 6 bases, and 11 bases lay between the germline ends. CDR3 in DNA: TGTGCCAGCAGCTTGGATTCCGGGGTTGATACGCAGTATTTT. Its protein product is CASSLDSGVDTQYF. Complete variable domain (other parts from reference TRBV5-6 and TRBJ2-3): DAGVTQSPTHLIKTRGQQVTLRCSPKSGHDTVSWYQQALGQGPQFIFQYYEEEERQRGNFPDRFSGHQFPNYSSELNVNALLLGDSALYLCASSLDSGVDTQYFGPGTRLTVL.

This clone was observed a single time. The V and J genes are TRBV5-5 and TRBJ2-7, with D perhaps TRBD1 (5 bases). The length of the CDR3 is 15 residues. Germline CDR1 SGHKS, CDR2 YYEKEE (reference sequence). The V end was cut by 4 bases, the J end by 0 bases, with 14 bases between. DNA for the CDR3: TGTGCCAGCAGCCCCACACCAGGGCGCTCCTACGAGCAGTACTTC. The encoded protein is CASSPTPGRSYEQYF.

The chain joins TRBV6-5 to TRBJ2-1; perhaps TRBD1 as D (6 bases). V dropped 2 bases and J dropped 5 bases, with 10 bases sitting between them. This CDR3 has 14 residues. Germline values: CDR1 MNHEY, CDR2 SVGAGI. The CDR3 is CASSYRTVNNEQFF. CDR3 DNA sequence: TGTGCCAGCAGTTACAGGACAGTTAACAATGAGCAGTTCTTC.

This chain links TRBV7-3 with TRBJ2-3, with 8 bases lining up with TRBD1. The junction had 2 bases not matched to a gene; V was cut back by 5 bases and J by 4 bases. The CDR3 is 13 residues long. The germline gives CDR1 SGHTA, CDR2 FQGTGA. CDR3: CASSPQGADTQYF. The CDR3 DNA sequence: TGTGCCAGCAGCCCACAGGGGGCAGATACGCAGTATTTT.

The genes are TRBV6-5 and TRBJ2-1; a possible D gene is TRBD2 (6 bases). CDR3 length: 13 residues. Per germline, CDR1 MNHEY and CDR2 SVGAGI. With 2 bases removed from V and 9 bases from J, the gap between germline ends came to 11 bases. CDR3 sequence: CASSYGLASEQFF. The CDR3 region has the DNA TGTGCCAGCAGTTACGGGCTAGCGAGTGAGCAGTTCTTC.

CDR3 DNA sequence: TGTGCCAGCAGTGAGATAGTATCCAATGAGCAGTTCTTC. Protein product: CASSEIVSNEQFF. The rearrangement uses TRBV6-1 and TRBJ2-1, with unresolved D. V lost 3 bases, J lost 6 bases, and 9 bases lay in between. This CDR3 contains 13 residues. Germline assignment: CDR1 MNHNS and CDR2 SASEGT.

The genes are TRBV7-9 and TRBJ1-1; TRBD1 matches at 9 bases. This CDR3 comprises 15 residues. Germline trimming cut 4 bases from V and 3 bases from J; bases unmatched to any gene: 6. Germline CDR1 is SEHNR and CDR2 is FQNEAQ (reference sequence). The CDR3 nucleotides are TGTGCCAGCAGCTCCCGGACAGGGGCGGACACTGAAGCTTTCTTT. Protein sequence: CASSSRTGADTEAFF. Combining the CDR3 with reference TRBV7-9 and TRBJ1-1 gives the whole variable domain DTGVSQNPRHKITKRGQNVTFRCDPISEHNRLYWYRQTLGQGPEFLTYFQNEAQLEKSRLLSDRFSAERPKGSFSTLEIQRTEQGDSAMYLCASSSRTGADTEAFFGQGTRLTVV.

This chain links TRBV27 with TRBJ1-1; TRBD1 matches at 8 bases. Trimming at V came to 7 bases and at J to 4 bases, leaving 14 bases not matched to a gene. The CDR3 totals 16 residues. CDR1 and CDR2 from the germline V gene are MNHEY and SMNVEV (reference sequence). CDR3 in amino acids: CASTSRFRGRGTEAFF. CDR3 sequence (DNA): TGTGCCAGCACCTCGAGGTTCAGGGGGCGCGGCACTGAAGCTTTCTTT.

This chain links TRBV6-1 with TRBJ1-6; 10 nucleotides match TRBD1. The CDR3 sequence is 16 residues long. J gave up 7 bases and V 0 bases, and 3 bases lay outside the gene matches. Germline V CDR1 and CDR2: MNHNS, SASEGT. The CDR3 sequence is CASSEATGGWNSPLHF. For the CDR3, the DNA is TGTGCCAGCAGTGAAGCGACAGGGGGCTGGAATTCACCCCTCCACTTT.

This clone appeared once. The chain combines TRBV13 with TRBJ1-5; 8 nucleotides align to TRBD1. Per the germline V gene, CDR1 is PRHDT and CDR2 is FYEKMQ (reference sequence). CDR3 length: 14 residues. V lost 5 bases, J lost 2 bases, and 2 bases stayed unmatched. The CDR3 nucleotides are TGTGCCAGCAGCGACAGGGGCCGCAATCAGCCCCAGCATTTT. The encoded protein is CASSDRGRNQPQHF.